This T cell receptor (beta chain) originates from a study of beta chain features in type 1 diabetes. Background on the study: Healthy donors and patients showed comparable age, gender and cell yields.

Whole-study findings and limits: In all four CD4+ subsets, TCRB CDR3 length was significantly, moderately reduced in type 1 diabetes.

As concerns this clone: Its antigen is not known.

The CDR3 is 14 amino acids. CDR1 is SGHTA and CDR2 is FQGNSA in the germline V gene. V lost 1 base, J lost 5 bases, and 11 bases lay in between. One heparinised draw of blood, averaging roughly 120 mL, came from each donor. Purities over 98% were achieved in all sorted populations. Expressed TCRB transcripts were sequenced because the isolated RNA had all been reverse transcribed beforehand. The table came from immunoSEQ multiplex PCR; TCRdb's copy has only in-frame clones and leaves some out. Of about 220,000 clones listed, 11% are singletons. Specimen: central memory CD4+ T cells from blood. The TCR originated in a man aged 18 to 30 in good health. The chain carries TRBV7-2 and TRBJ2-5; D may be TRBD2 (6 bases). The CDR3 DNA sequence: TGTGCCAGCAGCTTAGACGGGAGCCGGGAGACCCAGTACTTC. Its protein is CASSLDGSRETQYF. Looking up the rest from reference TRBV7-2 and TRBJ2-5 gives the full variable domain: GAGVSQSPSNKVTEKGKDVELRCDPISGHTALYWYRQSLGQGLEFLIYFQGNSAPDKSGLPSDRFSAERTGGSVSTLTIQRTQQEDSAVYLCASSLDGSRETQYFGPGTRLLVL.